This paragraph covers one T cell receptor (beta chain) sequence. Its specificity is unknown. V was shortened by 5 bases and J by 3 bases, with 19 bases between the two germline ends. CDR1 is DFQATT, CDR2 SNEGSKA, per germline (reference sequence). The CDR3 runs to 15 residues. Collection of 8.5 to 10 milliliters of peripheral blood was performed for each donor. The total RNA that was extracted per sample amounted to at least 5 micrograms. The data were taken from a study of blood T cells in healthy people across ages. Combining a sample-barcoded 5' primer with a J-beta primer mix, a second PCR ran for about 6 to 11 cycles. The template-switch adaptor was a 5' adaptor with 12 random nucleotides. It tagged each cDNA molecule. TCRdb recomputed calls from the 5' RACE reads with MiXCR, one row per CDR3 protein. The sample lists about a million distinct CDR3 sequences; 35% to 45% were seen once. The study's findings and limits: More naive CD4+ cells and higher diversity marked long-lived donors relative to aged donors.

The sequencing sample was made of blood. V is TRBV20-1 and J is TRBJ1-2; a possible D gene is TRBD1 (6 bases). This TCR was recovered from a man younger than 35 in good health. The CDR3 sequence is CSAYTGPGVDYGYTF. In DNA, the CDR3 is TGCAGTGCTTATACCGGGCCAGGGGTTGACTATGGCTACACCTTC.